The 20 T cell receptor beta chains reported below all come from one sample, sequenced in a study of shared clonotypes between healthy human individuals. Libraries were prepared by immunoSEQ multiplex PCR; TCRdb keeps only in-frame clonotypes and omits some of them. Of some 2,400,000 clones listed, around 95% are singletons. The source material was naive CD4+ T cells sorted from blood. The subset: CD45RA+ positively selected. These TCRs come from a man younger than 35 in good health.

The V and J genes are TRBV4-3 and TRBJ2-6; no clear D. This CDR3 has 16 residues. Germline CDR1 LGHNA, CDR2 YSLEER. The V gene lost 4 bases and the J gene lost 0 bases, with 10 bases spanning the gap. CDR3 loop: CASSPEPSSGANVLTF. The CDR3 bases are TGCGCCAGCAGCCCGGAGCCTTCCTCTGGGGCCAACGTCCTGACTTTC.

The chain links TRBV6-1 to TRBJ1-5; TRBD1 is a possible D gene (6 bases). The CDR3 totals 18 residues. Germline values: CDR1 MNHNS, CDR2 SASEGT. V was cut by 2 bases and J by 2 bases, with 19 bases left in between. In nucleotides, the CDR3 is TGTGCCAGCAGTGAAATGGAGTGGGGGCAGTTAGGCAATCAGCCCCAGCATTTT. Protein sequence: CASSEMEWGQLGNQPQHF.

The chain joins TRBV5-1 to TRBJ2-7; tentative D call: TRBD1 (5 bases). This CDR3 contains 16 residues. The V gene's germline CDR1 is SGHRS and CDR2 YFSETQ. V lost 1 base, J lost 0 bases, and 14 bases lay in between. This CDR3 is CASSLLPDTSSYEQYF. CDR3 sequence (DNA): TGCGCCAGCAGCTTGCTCCCGGACACCTCCTCCTACGAGCAGTACTTC.

The chain is built from TRBV18 and TRBJ2-3, with 8 bases lining up with TRBD2. This CDR3 is 15 amino acids long. The trim removed 4 bases at V and 2 bases at J, leaving 5 bases unmatched. CDR1 KGHSH and CDR2 LQKENI come from the germline V gene. DNA for the CDR3: TGTGCCAGCTCACTTACTAGCGGCTACACAGATACGCAGTATTTT. This sequence encodes CASSLTSGYTDTQYF.

The chain employs TRBV7-9 and TRBJ1-4, with D unresolved. CDR1 SEHNR and CDR2 FQNEAQ come from the germline V gene (reference sequence). CDR3 length equals 17 residues. The V end was cut by 5 bases, the J end by 2 bases, with 18 bases between. This chain's CDR3 is CASSRRLGTQTNEKLFF. DNA for the CDR3: TGTGCCAGCAGCCGCCGTTTAGGTACCCAGACTAATGAAAAACTGTTTTTT. Complete variable domain (other parts from reference TRBV7-9 and TRBJ1-4): DTGVSQNPRHKITKRGQNVTFRCDPISEHNRLYWYRQTLGQGPEFLTYFQNEAQLEKSRLLSDRFSAERPKGSFSTLEIQRTEQGDSAMYLCASSRRLGTQTNEKLFFGSGTQLSVL.

Notes on this clone: Other DNA variants within this sample encode the same CDR3. The rearrangement links TRBV5-1 to TRBJ2-5; D is uncertain. Between the trimmed V and J ends, which lost 2 bases and 5 bases, there was a span of 4 bases. CDR3 length: 11 residues. The germline gives CDR1 SGHRS, CDR2 YFSETQ. The CDR3 reads CASSLSETQYF. The CDR3 DNA reads as TGCGCCAGCAGCTTAAGTGAGACCCAGTACTTC.

CDR3 bases: TGTGCCAGCAGGATGGGGGGGGCGACAGATACGCAGTATTTT. It is translated as CASRMGGATDTQYF. The chain couples TRBV6-8 to TRBJ2-3; D possibly corresponds to TRBD2 (7 bases). Looked up from germline, CDR1 is MNHGY and CDR2 is SAAAGT. Trimming pared 6 bases from V and 3 bases from J, leaving 13 bases between. The CDR3 is 14 amino acids.

J is TRBJ2-5 and V is TRBV29-1; 8 bases agree with TRBD2. With the DNA end fitting TRBJ2-7 better, the J assignment may be wrong. The CDR3 is 15 amino acids. Germline assignment: CDR1 SQVTM and CDR2 ANQGSEA. DNA of the CDR3: TGCAGCGTTGATTCGGGGTTGAGCGGGAGCTACGAGCAGTACTTC. This encodes CSVDSGLSGSYEQYF.

The gene calls are TRBV5-4 and TRBJ1-5; D might be TRBD1 (5 bases). Trimming left V 3 bases short and J 2 bases short, with 9 bases between. This CDR3 contains 14 residues. Germline-derived CDR1 and CDR2 are SGHNT and YYREEE (reference sequence). The CDR3 loop is CASSWDGGNQPQHF. The DNA for the CDR3 is TGTGCCAGCAGCTGGGACGGTGGCAATCAGCCCCAGCATTTT.

The chain uses TRBV18 and TRBJ2-1, with TRBD1 identical over 9 bases. This CDR3 is built from 14 residues. Germline V gene lookup returns CDR1 KGHSH and CDR2 LQKENI. The V segment lost 3 bases and the J segment 7 bases; nucleotides outside the gene matches: 4. CDR3 amino acids: CASSPRTGENEQFF. The DNA for the CDR3 is TGTGCCAGCTCACCTAGGACAGGGGAGAATGAGCAGTTCTTC.

V is TRBV5-1 and J is TRBJ1-2; TRBD1 might be the D (5 bases). The germline V and J ends were trimmed by 1 base and 6 bases, with 10 bases remaining between them. The CDR3 loop spans 13 amino acids. Looked up from germline, CDR1 is SGHRS and CDR2 is YFSETQ. CDR3 amino acids: CASSLTGKDGYTF. In nucleotides, the CDR3 is TGCGCCAGCAGCTTGACAGGTAAGGATGGCTACACCTTC.

The V call is TRBV14, the J call TRBJ2-5; 8 positions agree with TRBD2. Germline-derived CDR1 and CDR2 are SGHDN and FVKESK. The CDR3 is 13 residues long. With V trimmed by 5 bases and J by 5 bases, 4 bases remained unmatched. The CDR3 spells CASSFGGGETQYF. CDR3 nucleotide sequence: TGTGCCAGCAGCTTCGGGGGGGGCGAGACCCAGTACTTC.

The chain is built from TRBV11-2 and TRBJ2-3; no firm D call. V was trimmed by 3 bases and J by 6 bases, leaving 13 bases between them. The CDR3 extends over 14 amino acids. Germline CDR1 reads SGHAT; CDR2 reads FQNNGV. The CDR3 nucleotides read TGTGCCAGCAGCTTCGGCAACCCAAGGGATACGCAGTATTTT. Protein: CASSFGNPRDTQYF.

This chain links TRBV11-2 with TRBJ1-5; the D gene is possibly TRBD1 (5 bases). V lost 3 bases and J 1 base, leaving 10 bases between the germline ends. Germline values: CDR1 SGHAT, CDR2 FQNNGV. The CDR3 has 15 amino acids. CDR3 region: CASSFGGLSNQPQHF. CDR3 in DNA: TGTGCCAGCAGCTTCGGGGGGTTGAGCAATCAGCCCCAGCATTTT.

The chain joins TRBV6-6 to TRBJ2-2; no reliable D call. V was trimmed by 8 bases and J by 0 bases, leaving 4 bases between them. The CDR3 spans 12 residues. CDR1 and CDR2 from the germline V gene are MNHNY and SVGAGI (reference sequence). CDR3: CASGPNTGELFF. The CDR3 coding sequence is TGTGCCAGCGGTCCGAACACCGGGGAGCTGTTTTTT.

The gene calls are TRBV7-9 and TRBJ2-1; TRBD2 agrees at 8 bases. With V trimmed by 4 bases and J by 14 bases, 10 bases remained unmatched. Germline CDR1 and CDR2: SEHNR and FQNEAQ (reference sequence). The length of the CDR3 is 13 residues. In DNA form, the CDR3 reads TGTGCCAGCAGCTCCAAGCGGGAGACCGGGAAGTTCTTC. Protein product: CASSSKRETGKFF.

The chain has TRBV5-4 and TRBJ2-7, with D possibly TRBD2 on 6 matching bases. The germline V gene has CDR1 SGHNT and CDR2 YYREEE (reference sequence). This CDR3 contains 18 residues. Between the trimmed V and J ends, which lost 2 bases and 3 bases, there was a span of 24 bases. CDR3 loop: CASSLGGLTALALYEQYF. The CDR3 region has the DNA TGTGCCAGCAGCTTAGGAGGGTTAACGGCCCTCGCCCTCTACGAGCAGTACTTC. The variable domain in full, with the rest retrieved from reference TRBV5-4 and TRBJ2-7, is ETGVTQSPTHLIKTRGQQVTLRCSSQSGHNTVSWYQQALGQGPQFIFQYYREEENGRGNFPPRFSGLQFPNYSSELNVNALELDDSALYLCASSLGGLTALALYEQYFGPGTRLTVT.

CDR3 amino acids: CASSEDSNYGYTF. The CDR3 nucleotides are TGTGCCAGCAGCGAGGACAGTAACTATGGCTACACCTTC. The rearrangement uses TRBV6-1 and TRBJ1-2, with D perhaps TRBD1 (6 bases). Germline-derived CDR1 and CDR2 are MNHNS and SASEGT. The CDR3 covers 13 residues. V was shortened by 6 bases and J by 1 base, with 9 bases between the two germline ends.

Notes on this clone: Different DNA sequences within this sample yield the same CDR3. The chain is built from TRBV29-1 and TRBJ1-2; 9 bases map to TRBD1. The J segment lost 2 bases and the V segment lost 7 bases, leaving 2 bases of the junction unmatched. The CDR3 extends over 12 amino acids. CDR1 and CDR2 from the germline V gene are SQVTM and ANQGSEA. Here the CDR3 DNA reads TGCAGCGCGGGACAGGGAAACTATGGCTACACCTTC. Translation gives CSAGQGNYGYTF.

The chain is built from TRBV10-3 and TRBJ1-6, with TRBD1 matching 10 bases. The V gene end was trimmed by 0 bases and the J gene end by 9 bases; junction bases not matched to a gene: 2. Per the germline V gene, CDR1 is ENHRY and CDR2 is SYGVKD. The CDR3 consists of 15 residues. The CDR3: CAISESGTGVSPLHF. The CDR3 DNA sequence: TGTGCCATCAGTGAGTCGGGGACAGGGGTTTCACCCCTCCACTTT.